Listed below are T cell receptor beta chains from one sample, sequenced in a study of T-cell memory formation after mild COVID-19. One entry per CDR3 protein, called by TCRdb with MiXCR from the 5' RACE reads. The table has about 430,000 distinct CDR3 sequences, 20% to 25% seen once. Source material: PBMCs or a T cell subset sorted from them (not recorded which). All receptors come from an adult woman who had mild COVID-19 (a few samples of this study predate the infection). Cell type and time point are not known. Both conserved end residues are part of each CDR3. The D gene is left open where the match is weak. Rows may omit the clone size; those that give it use once, few, many or a size class.

D	V	size	J	DNA	CDR3
NA	TRBV2	few	TRBJ2-7	TGTGCCAGCAGCTCATTGGGGGGTTCCAACGAGCAGTACTTC	CASSSLGGSNEQYF
NA	TRBV5-6	few	TRBJ2-7	TGTGCCAGCAGCTTGAGTCCCGGACCGATCTCCTACGAGCAGTACTTC	CASSLSPGPISYEQYF
NA	TRBV9	few	TRBJ2-2	TGTGCCAGCAGCCCACAAAGGGCCTCCGGGGAGCTGTTTTTT	CASSPQRASGELFF
NA	TRBV5-1	few	TRBJ2-4	TGCGCCAGCAGCACCGGGACCCAAAACATTCAGTACTTC	CASSTGTQNIQYF
NA	TRBV27	few	TRBJ1-1	TGTGCCAGCGGCAGCGGCACTGAAGCTTTCTTT	CASGSGTEAFF
NA	TRBV21-1	NA	TRBJ2-4	TGTGCCAGCCGCCCCTCGAGGGGCGGGAGGGACATTCAGTACTTC	CASRPSRGGRDIQYF
TRBD2	TRBV12-3/TRBV12-4	NA	TRBJ2-7	TGTGCCAGCAGTTTGGGACTAGCGAGTTCCTACGAGCAGTACTTC	CASSLGLASSYEQYF
NA	TRBV7-9	NA	TRBJ2-1	TGTGCCAGCAGCTTCGAGAATAATAGGTACAATGAGCAGTTCTTC	CASSFENNRYNEQFF
NA	TRBV10-3	once	TRBJ2-7	TGTGCCATCAGTGAGTTGAGACCGGAGAGGGAGCAGTACTTC	CAISELRPEREQYF
NA	TRBV10-3	NA	TRBJ2-7	TGTGCCATCGGGGGGATCACTTCCTACGAGCAGTACTTC	CAIGGITSYEQYF
TRBD1	TRBV15	NA	TRBJ1-1	TGTGCCACCAGCCCACAAAGGACAGGGCGGACTGAAGCTTTCTTT	CATSPQRTGRTEAFF
NA	TRBV18	few	TRBJ1-2	TGTGCCAGCTCACCGGCTACCCGGAACTATGGCTACACCTTC	CASSPATRNYGYTF
TRBD2	TRBV4-2	NA	TRBJ2-3	TGTGCCAGCAGCCAAGTAGCGGGGACCAGCACAGATACGCAGTATTTT	CASSQVAGTSTDTQYF
TRBD1	TRBV6-5	once	TRBJ1-2	TGTGCCAGCAGTTCTCGACCGTTCAGGGACAGGAGCTATGGCTACACCTTC	CASSSRPFRDRSYGYTF
TRBD1	TRBV2	NA	TRBJ2-6	TGTGCCAGCAGCCTGACAGGGGACCTCTCTGGGGCCAACGTCCTGACTTTC	CASSLTGDLSGANVLTF
NA	TRBV20-1	NA	TRBJ1-1	TGCAGTGCTAGAGATATGATGGGCGGGAACACTGAAGCTTTCTTT	CSARDMMGGNTEAFF